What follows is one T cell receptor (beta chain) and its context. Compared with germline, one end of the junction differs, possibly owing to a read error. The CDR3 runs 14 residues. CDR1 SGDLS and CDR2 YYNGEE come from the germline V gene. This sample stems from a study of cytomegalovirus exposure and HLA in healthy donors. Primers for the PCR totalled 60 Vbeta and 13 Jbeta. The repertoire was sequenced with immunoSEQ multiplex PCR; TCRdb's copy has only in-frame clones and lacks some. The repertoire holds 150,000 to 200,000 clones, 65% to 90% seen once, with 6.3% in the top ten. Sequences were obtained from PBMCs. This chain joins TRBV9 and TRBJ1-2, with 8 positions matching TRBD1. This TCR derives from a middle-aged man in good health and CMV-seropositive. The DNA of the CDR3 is TGTGCCAGCAGCGTAGCTTCGGGACAGGCCTCGGTTTTCTTC. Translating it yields CASSVASGQASVFF.